Sequencing of this TCR beta chain was carried out in a study of blood T cells in healthy people across ages. Study-level points and caveats: The authors considered diversity estimates from one million T cells to be underestimates. Bulk PBMC profiling left naive and antigen-experienced comparisons inconclusive. Comparison with aged donors showed that long-lived donors had more naive CD4+ cells and higher diversity.

The authors ran a second PCR of 7 to 11 cycles using a sample-barcoded 5' primer and a J-beta primer mix. TCRdb itself ran the 5' RACE reads through MiXCR, one entry per CDR3 protein. The table has hundreds of thousands of distinct CDR3 sequences, around 49% seen once. The count of this clonotype is one. No antigen is known for it. No fewer than 5.5 micrograms of total RNA were isolated from every sample. CDR3 length equals 16 residues. The germline V gene encodes CDR1 MGHRA and CDR2 YSYEKL. The J segment lost 6 bases and the V segment lost 4 bases, leaving 8 bases of the junction unmatched. The V gene is TRBV4-1, the J gene TRBJ2-2, with 10 bases that match TRBD1. This clonotype was sampled from a young man in good health. Material for sequencing was blood. Written as DNA, the CDR3 is TGCGCCAGCAGCCCGGTAGGGGACAGGGGATCCGGGGAGCTGTTTTTT. Translation: CASSPVGDRGSGELFF.